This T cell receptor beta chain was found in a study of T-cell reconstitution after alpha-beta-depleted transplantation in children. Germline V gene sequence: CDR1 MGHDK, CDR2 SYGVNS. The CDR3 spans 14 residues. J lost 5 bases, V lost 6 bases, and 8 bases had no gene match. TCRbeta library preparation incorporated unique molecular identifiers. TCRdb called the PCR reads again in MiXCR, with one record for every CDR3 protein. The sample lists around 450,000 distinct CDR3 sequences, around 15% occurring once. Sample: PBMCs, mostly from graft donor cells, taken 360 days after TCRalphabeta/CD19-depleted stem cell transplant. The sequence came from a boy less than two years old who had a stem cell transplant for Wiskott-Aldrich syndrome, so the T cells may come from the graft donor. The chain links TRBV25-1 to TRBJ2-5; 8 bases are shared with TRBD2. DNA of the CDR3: TGTGCCAGCAGGCCACCCCCGGGGGGGGAGACCCAGTACTTC. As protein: CASRPPPGGETQYF.